This paragraph reports one T cell receptor beta chain. Original processing notes: Amplification from reference gene primers served as the basis for estimated nucleated cell counts. Assay used: immunoSEQ multiplex PCR; TCRdb lists only in-frame clones, some missing. V, J and clone size are taken as reported in that table, and D and trimming were inferred from the DNA itself. Of about 68,000 clones listed, approximately 84% are singletons. CDR1 SGDLS and CDR2 YYNGEE come from the germline V gene. With 2 bases clipped from V and 2 bases from J, the junction kept 4 bases outside the gene matches. The CDR3 is 15 amino acids. The data are from a study of blood T cell repertoires in COVID-19. In the study overall: From T cells, B-cell-depleted T cells, or PBMCs came the material, which was cDNA or gDNA.

The receptor's source is a man in his forties or fifties with active COVID-19. Sequencing was performed on peripheral blood. The chain recombines TRBV9 with TRBJ2-5, with TRBD2 identical over 9 bases. CDR3: CASSVGTSGQETQYF. The CDR3 DNA sequence: TGTGCCAGCAGCGTGGGCACTAGCGGGCAAGAGACCCAGTACTTC.